These T cell receptor beta chains were read from a single sample in a study of identifying expanded T cells in peripheral blood. Assay used: immunoSEQ multiplex PCR; TCRdb lists only in-frame clones, some missing. The sample shows around 90,000 clones, about 91% of them seen only once. Sequences were obtained from blood. The receptors shown here come from a person aged 18-70 years in good health. CDR3s include the opening cysteine and the closing phenylalanine or tryptophan. The order of the fields is D gene, V gene, clone size, J gene, CDR3 protein, CDR3 DNA. A D gene is named only where the DNA matches it firmly. The listing skips clone size in some rows; elsewhere it reads once, few, many or a size class.

D gene: -; V gene: TRBV10-3; clone size: few; J gene: TRBJ1-1; CDR3 protein: CATLDSNTEAFF; CDR3 DNA: TGTGCCACCTTGGACTCGAACACTGAAGCTTTCTTT
D gene: TRBD1; V gene: TRBV6-5; clone size: -; J gene: TRBJ1-4; CDR3 protein: CASSFRGLGEKLFF; CDR3 DNA: TGTGCCAGCAGTTTCAGGGGGTTGGGTGAAAAACTGTTTTTT
D gene: -; V gene: TRBV7-3; clone size: -; J gene: TRBJ2-3; CDR3 protein: CASSLKRQSTDTQYF; CDR3 DNA: TGTGCCAGCAGCTTAAAGCGACAGAGCACAGATACGCAGTATTTT
D gene: -; V gene: TRBV7-3; clone size: -; J gene: TRBJ1-6; CDR3 protein: CASSLYGVEDSPLHF; CDR3 DNA: TGTGCCAGCAGCTTATACGGGGTAGAAGATTCACCCCTCCACTTT
D gene: -; V gene: TRBV7-8; clone size: -; J gene: TRBJ2-7; CDR3 protein: CASSLGYWGPHEQYF; CDR3 DNA: TGTGCCAGCAGCTTAGGGTACTGGGGGCCCCACGAGCAGTACTTC
D gene: -; V gene: TRBV10-3; clone size: -; J gene: TRBJ2-1; CDR3 protein: CAISERVGSYNEQFF; CDR3 DNA: TGTGCCATCAGTGAGAGGGTGGGCTCCTACAATGAGCAGTTCTTC
D gene: -; V gene: TRBV7-3; clone size: -; J gene: TRBJ1-1; CDR3 protein: CASSLAENTEAFF; CDR3 DNA: TGTGCCAGCAGCTTAGCAGAGAACACTGAAGCTTTCTTT
D gene: -; V gene: TRBV6-6; clone size: -; J gene: TRBJ2-7; CDR3 protein: CASSPQTGEQYF; CDR3 DNA: TGTGCCAGCAGTCCCCAAACGGGAGAGCAGTACTTC
D gene: -; V gene: TRBV15; clone size: -; J gene: TRBJ1-4; CDR3 protein: CATSSSRDGNEKLFF; CDR3 DNA: TGTGCCACCAGCAGCTCCCGGGACGGGAATGAAAAACTGTTTTTT
D gene: -; V gene: TRBV6-5; clone size: -; J gene: TRBJ1-5; CDR3 protein: CASSSGLGGNQPQHF; CDR3 DNA: TGTGCCAGCAGTTCGGGGCTGGGGGGCAATCAGCCCCAGCATTTT
D gene: -; V gene: TRBV28; clone size: -; J gene: TRBJ2-7; CDR3 protein: CASRSGGEQYF; CDR3 DNA: TGTGCCAGCCGGTCCGGGGGCGAGCAGTACTTC
D gene: TRBD1; V gene: TRBV4-1; clone size: -; J gene: TRBJ2-1; CDR3 protein: CASSQLGQVDEQFF; CDR3 DNA: TGCGCCAGCAGCCAACTCGGACAGGTGGATGAGCAGTTCTTC
D gene: -; V gene: TRBV2; clone size: -; J gene: TRBJ2-1; CDR3 protein: CASRMGGNEQFF; CDR3 DNA: TGTGCCAGCAGGATGGGGGGAAATGAGCAGTTCTTC
D gene: TRBD2; V gene: TRBV29-1; clone size: -; J gene: TRBJ2-3; CDR3 protein: CSLGAGDTDTQYF; CDR3 DNA: TGCAGCCTAGGGGCGGGAGACACAGATACGCAGTATTTT
D gene: TRBD1; V gene: TRBV5-4; clone size: -; J gene: TRBJ1-2; CDR3 protein: CASSLPGQPRSDYGYTF; CDR3 DNA: TGTGCCAGCAGCTTGCCGGGACAGCCCCGATCAGACTATGGCTACACCTTC
D gene: -; V gene: TRBV6-5; clone size: -; J gene: TRBJ1-6; CDR3 protein: CASSYSHPRSSPLHF; CDR3 DNA: TGTGCCAGCAGTTACTCGCACCCCAGGAGTTCACCCCTCCACTTT
D gene: -; V gene: TRBV15; clone size: -; J gene: TRBJ1-2; CDR3 protein: CATSRALRLQIANYGYTF; CDR3 DNA: TGTGCCACCAGCAGAGCCTTAAGGCTCCAAATAGCTAACTATGGCTACACCTTC
D gene: TRBD2; V gene: TRBV19; clone size: -; J gene: TRBJ2-3; CDR3 protein: CASRLTLSGGAADTQYF; CDR3 DNA: TGTGCCAGTAGACTCACCCTTAGCGGGGGGGCGGCAGATACGCAGTATTTT
D gene: TRBD2; V gene: TRBV4-1; clone size: -; J gene: TRBJ2-1; CDR3 protein: CASSQATSGSYNEQFF; CDR3 DNA: TGCGCCAGCAGCCAAGCAACTAGCGGGTCTTACAATGAGCAGTTCTTC
D gene: TRBD1; V gene: TRBV30; clone size: once; J gene: TRBJ1-1; CDR3 protein: CARGQMNTEAFF; CDR3 DNA: TGTGCCCGGGGACAGATGAACACTGAAGCTTTCTTT
D gene: -; V gene: TRBV2; clone size: -; J gene: TRBJ1-4; CDR3 protein: CASSPPPGRKLFF; CDR3 DNA: TGTGCCAGCAGTCCCCCCCCTGGGCGGAAACTGTTTTTT
D gene: -; V gene: TRBV11-2; clone size: -; J gene: TRBJ2-1; CDR3 protein: CASSLPGGGGPYNEQFF; CDR3 DNA: TGTGCCAGCAGCCTCCCGGGGGGCGGAGGCCCCTACAATGAGCAGTTCTTC
D gene: -; V gene: TRBV21-1; clone size: -; J gene: TRBJ2-7; CDR3 protein: CASSNLYGRHAYEQYF; CDR3 DNA: TGTGCCAGCAGCAACCTCTACGGGAGACACGCCTACGAGCAGTACTTC
D gene: -; V gene: TRBV6-4; clone size: few; J gene: TRBJ2-3; CDR3 protein: CASSERAGDTDTQYF; CDR3 DNA: TGTGCCAGCAGTGAAAGGGCAGGGGACACAGATACGCAGTATTTT
D gene: -; V gene: TRBV6-4; clone size: many; J gene: TRBJ2-2; CDR3 protein: CASSDGTNTGELFF; CDR3 DNA: TGTGCCAGCAGTGACGGGACAAACACCGGGGAGCTGTTTTTT
D gene: -; V gene: TRBV9; clone size: -; J gene: TRBJ1-4; CDR3 protein: CASSVGGLSNEKLFF; CDR3 DNA: TGTGCCAGCAGCGTTGGGGGGCTGTCTAATGAAAAACTGTTTTTT
D gene: TRBD1; V gene: TRBV2; clone size: few; J gene: TRBJ1-6; CDR3 protein: CASIQDRGNSPLHF; CDR3 DNA: TGTGCCAGCATCCAGGACAGGGGTAATTCACCCCTCCACTTT
D gene: -; V gene: TRBV6-6; clone size: once; J gene: TRBJ1-4; CDR3 protein: CASLGAATNEKLFF; CDR3 DNA: TGTGCCAGTCTTGGGGCTGCAACTAATGAAAAACTGTTTTTT
D gene: TRBD2; V gene: TRBV27; clone size: few; J gene: TRBJ2-7; CDR3 protein: CASSLRAGGSAYEQYF; CDR3 DNA: TGTGCCAGCAGTTTAAGGGCGGGGGGGTCCGCCTACGAGCAGTACTTC
D gene: -; V gene: TRBV5-4; clone size: -; J gene: TRBJ1-2; CDR3 protein: CASRGSPGDYGYTF; CDR3 DNA: TGTGCCAGCAGGGGGAGTCCGGGGGACTATGGCTACACCTTC
D gene: TRBD1; V gene: TRBV19; clone size: -; J gene: TRBJ2-7; CDR3 protein: CASRPGQGAGEQYF; CDR3 DNA: TGTGCCAGTAGACCGGGACAGGGGGCGGGTGAGCAGTACTTC
D gene: -; V gene: TRBV6-1; clone size: few; J gene: TRBJ2-1; CDR3 protein: CATEKRFF; CDR3 DNA: TGTGCCACCGAGAAGAGGTTCTTC
D gene: TRBD2; V gene: TRBV18; clone size: -; J gene: TRBJ2-3; CDR3 protein: CASSLPGLALLSTQYF; CDR3 DNA: TGTGCCAGCTCACTTCCGGGACTAGCTTTGTTAAGTACGCAGTATTTT
D gene: -; V gene: TRBV27; clone size: once; J gene: TRBJ2-2; CDR3 protein: CASSLGAAGELFF; CDR3 DNA: TGTGCCAGCAGTTTGGGAGCGGCCGGGGAGCTGTTTTTT
D gene: TRBD2; V gene: TRBV14; clone size: once; J gene: TRBJ2-7; CDR3 protein: CASSQLRRPGLAVEQYF; CDR3 DNA: TGTGCCAGCAGCCAATTACGTCGGCCGGGACTAGCGGTCGAGCAGTACTTC
D gene: -; V gene: TRBV28; clone size: -; J gene: TRBJ2-7; CDR3 protein: CASSLYEQYF; CDR3 DNA: TGTGCCAGCAGTTTGTACGAGCAGTACTTC
D gene: -; V gene: TRBV11-2; clone size: once; J gene: TRBJ1-1; CDR3 protein: CASSPRDWNTEAFF; CDR3 DNA: TGTGCCAGCAGCCCCCGGGACTGGAACACTGAAGCTTTCTTT
D gene: -; V gene: TRBV7-2; clone size: -; J gene: TRBJ2-1; CDR3 protein: CASSLYQGPYEQFF; CDR3 DNA: TGTGCCAGCAGCTTATATCAGGGCCCCTATGAGCAGTTCTTC